The clone carrying this TCR beta chain was detected only once. As processed by the authors: Using reference gene primer amplification, nucleated cell counts were estimated. Profiled with immunoSEQ multiplex PCR; TCRdb holds only in-frame clones, not every one. That table is the source of V, J and clone size, and D and trimming were worked out from the DNA. In the table there are roughly 130,000 clones, around 87% of which are singletons. The sample originates from a study of blood T cell repertoires in COVID-19. Turning to the study itself: The study drew acute and convalescent COVID-19 samples from the United States, Italy and Spain. PBMCs, B-cell-depleted T cells, or T cells provided the cDNA or gDNA that made up the material.

V gave up 7 bases and J gave up 4 bases, with 17 bases separating them. CDR3 length: 15 residues. Looked up from germline, CDR1 is MNHEY and CDR2 is SVGAGI. This receptor was taken from a woman aged 55-70 years with acute or convalescent COVID-19. J is TRBJ1-5 and V is TRBV6-5, with D possibly being TRBD1 (6 bases). The sequenced sample was peripheral blood. CDR3 sequence reads: CASTPGGAINQPQHF. The CDR3 DNA reads as TGTGCCAGCACCCCGGGGGGGGCGATAAATCAGCCCCAGCATTTT.